This TCR beta chain was profiled in a study of PD-L1 blockade in urothelial cancer. Looking at the study overall: About 90% of the 29 patients were men whose urothelial cancer was bladder-origin. Patients' histories included 0 to 3 prior chemotherapy regimens. Study-wide results and caveats: Below-median blood TCR clonality before treatment forecast better survival. Tumor-associated clones in the blood of durable-benefit patients grew more at 3 weeks.

Germline loops: CDR1 SGHTA, CDR2 FQGNSA. The V end lost 5 bases, the J end lost 1 base, and 9 bases lay between the germline ends. This CDR3 contains 14 residues. Only in-frame clones appear in the TCRdb table, and some are missing; sequencing was by immunoSEQ multiplex PCR. The sample lists 55,000 to 85,000 clones, around nine tenths seen once, with approximately 3.2% in the top ten. In this sample, this clone turned up once. Its antigen is not identified. This chain links TRBV7-2 with TRBJ2-4; D call uncertain. This specimen consisted of PBMCs, obtained around atezolizumab (anti-PD-L1) treatment. The TCR was taken from a man between 60 and 75 years old with urothelial cancer. As DNA, the CDR3 is TGTGCCAGCAGCACGCCCGAGGCCAAAAACATTCAGTACTTC. Translating gives CASSTPEAKNIQYF.